This T cell receptor beta chain was sequenced in a study of blood T cell repertoires in COVID-19. Overall study context: COVID-19 samples from acute and convalescent phases originated in the United States, Italy and Spain.

In the study's own analysis: Estimates of nucleated cell counts were drawn from the amplification of reference gene primers. Here immunoSEQ multiplex PCR was the method, and the copy in TCRdb shows in-frame clones only, minus some. V and J calls and clone size are given by that table; D and trimming were obtained from the DNA. Here the sample spans 300,000 to 350,000 clones, over 70% being singletons. V gave up 10 bases and J gave up 4 bases, with 17 bases separating them. Germline CDR1 LNHDA, CDR2 SQIVND (reference sequence). There are 14 residues in the CDR3. This chain uses TRBV19 with TRBJ1-5, with D possibly matching TRBD1 (6 bases). The sample taken for sequencing was peripheral blood. The TCR originated in a man aged 25 to 40 with active or convalescent COVID-19. In DNA form, the CDR3 reads TGTGCCACCTCGCCCGGGGGGCTAAATCAGCCCCAGCATTTT. It is translated as CATSPGGLNQPQHF. Full variable domain (missing parts from reference TRBV19 and TRBJ1-5): DGGITQSPKYLFRKEGQNVTLSCEQNLNHDAMYWYRQDPGQGLRLIYYSQIVNDFQKGDIAEGYSVSREKKESFPLTVTSAQKNPTAFYLCATSPGGLNQPQHFGDGTRLSIL.